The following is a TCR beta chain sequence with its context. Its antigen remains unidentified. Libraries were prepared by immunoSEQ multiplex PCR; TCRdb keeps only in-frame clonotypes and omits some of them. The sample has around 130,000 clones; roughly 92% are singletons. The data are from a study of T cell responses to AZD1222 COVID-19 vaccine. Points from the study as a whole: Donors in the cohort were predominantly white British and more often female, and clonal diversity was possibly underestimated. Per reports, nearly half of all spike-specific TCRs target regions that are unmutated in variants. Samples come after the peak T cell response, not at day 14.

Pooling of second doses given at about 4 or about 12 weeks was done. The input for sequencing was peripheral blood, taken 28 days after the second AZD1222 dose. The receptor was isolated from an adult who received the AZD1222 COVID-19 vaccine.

The CDR3 coding sequence is TGTGCCAGCTCACCTCACATGCTTCAGCCCCAGCATTTT. Amino acid sequence: CASSPHMLQPQHF. V is TRBV18 and J is TRBJ1-5; D gene uncertain. CDR1 and CDR2 from the germline V gene are KGHSH and LQKENI. CDR3 length equals 13 residues. The V and J ends lost 3 bases and 6 bases respectively, with 9 bases between them.